A few counts support the clone carrying this TCR beta chain. Its antigen is not identified. RNA transcripts gave rise to amplified TCR beta CDR3 regions. HTBI primers drove first-round RT-PCR of the TCR CDR3. TCRdb reprocessed the multiplex PCR reads with MiXCR, giving one entry per CDR3 protein. Of about 560,000 distinct CDR3 sequences listed, just over 45% were seen once; the top ten hold 8% to 8.5%. The sample is drawn from a study of T cells in Graves' hyperthyroidism and ophthalmopathy. The study's findings and limits: Ophthalmopathy stood apart from stable hyperthyroidism in a 13 V-J model.

Germline CDR1 reads LNHDA; CDR2 reads SQIVND (reference sequence). V dropped 6 bases and J dropped 4 bases, with 7 bases sitting between them. The CDR3 extends over 12 amino acids. The V and J genes are TRBV19 and TRBJ1-5, with D uncertain. This clonotype originated in a woman under 30 with Graves' hyperthyroidism. Sequencing used peripheral blood or thyroid tissue (not recorded which). This CDR3 is CASRSLNQPQHF. In nucleotides, the CDR3 is TGTGCCAGTAGGAGCCTGAATCAGCCCCAGCATTTT.